This is a list of T cell receptor beta chains from one sample in a study of blood T cell repertoires in COVID-19. Profiled with immunoSEQ multiplex PCR; TCRdb holds only in-frame clones, not every one. This table has about 400,000 clones, roughly 89% appearing once. Sample: peripheral blood. The source of these receptors is a woman in her twenties or thirties with active or convalescent COVID-19. Both conserved end residues are part of each CDR3. D genes are given only for firm matches.

v_call	d_call	j_call	cdr3_aa
TRBV29-1	TRBD1	TRBJ1-1	CSVEGAGGLNTEAFF
TRBV5-8	-	TRBJ1-2	CASTRGSGSGYTF
TRBV29-1	-	TRBJ2-4	CSVVSANGDIQYF
TRBV6-5	TRBD1	TRBJ1-3	CASSRTGGSDTIYF
TRBV5-5	TRBD2	TRBJ2-7	CASSSHPRGGYEQYF
TRBV11-3	-	TRBJ2-5	CASSLDGGGWETQYF
TRBV2	TRBD1	TRBJ2-5	CASRAGGLGQETQYF
TRBV5-1	TRBD2	TRBJ2-2	CASSLGGTSGAGELFF
TRBV6-1	-	TRBJ1-3	CASSQTGFSGNTIYF
TRBV4-1	-	TRBJ1-1	CASSQGHGGTEAFF
TRBV9	TRBD1	TRBJ1-1	CASSDGQGNTEAFF
TRBV27	TRBD2	TRBJ2-7	CASSLSVAGRHPSHEQYF
TRBV10-1	TRBD2	TRBJ2-5	CASSEGTSGGIETQYF
TRBV5-1	-	TRBJ2-1	CASSLGTTSSYNEQFF
TRBV6-5	-	TRBJ1-2	CASSYGSGYTF
TRBV7-8	-	TRBJ2-1	CASSLVRERAEQFF
TRBV18	TRBD1	TRBJ1-2	CASSLGQDLNYGYTF
TRBV7-2	-	TRBJ1-1	CASSLRTGGGAFF
TRBV6-5	-	TRBJ2-7	CASSYGGSYEQYF
TRBV18	TRBD1	TRBJ2-7	CASSPQGTGVGYEQYF
TRBV5-1	-	TRBJ1-1	CASSLAGTTNTEAFF
TRBV12-3/TRBV12-4	-	TRBJ2-2	CASSLQATGELFF
TRBV6-6	TRBD1	TRBJ1-2	CASRVDRIYGYTF
TRBV19	TRBD1	TRBJ1-2	CASSLAGGQGISYGYTF
TRBV4-2	-	TRBJ1-2	CASSQVGGYTF
TRBV3-1/TRBV3-2	TRBD1	TRBJ1-5	CASSQGRGQGQMPQHF
TRBV25-1	TRBD2	TRBJ2-5	CASSVSGGSETQYF
TRBV5-4	-	TRBJ2-3	CASSLVTTNTQYF
TRBV13	-	TRBJ2-3	CASSLSGTDTQYF
TRBV4-1	-	TRBJ1-2	CASREEEGLNYGYTF
TRBV19	TRBD1	TRBJ1-4	CASSTQGVANEKLFF
TRBV9	-	TRBJ2-1	CASSVVDSPYNEQFF
TRBV23-1	TRBD2	TRBJ2-3	CASSQRTSGSADTQYF
TRBV5-6	TRBD1	TRBJ2-5	CASSVTGTGGRETQYF
TRBV28	TRBD1	TRBJ1-1	CASRYSRGLTEAFF
TRBV4-1	TRBD1	TRBJ1-2	CASSQDPSGGGYTF
TRBV11-3	-	TRBJ2-1	CASSSRGPNEQFF
TRBV5-1	-	TRBJ2-3	CASSLTSLGRSTQYF
TRBV5-4	-	TRBJ2-7	CASSLEGSLPYEQYF
TRBV10-3	TRBD1	TRBJ1-1	CAIKTGGTEAFF